These 11 T cell receptor beta chains came from one sample sequenced in a study of T cells in Graves' hyperthyroidism and ophthalmopathy. RNA transcripts were the template for amplifying TCR beta CDR3 regions. With the HTBI primer set, the TCR CDR3 went through a first round of RT-PCR. TCRdb analysed the multiplex PCR reads with MiXCR anew, one entry per CDR3 protein. The sample records 300,000 to 350,000 distinct CDR3 sequences, 15% to 20% being singletons. The sequenced sample was blood. Receptor source: a middle-aged woman with Graves' ophthalmopathy.

The table lists this clonotype with many counts. V usage is TRBV6-1 and J usage is TRBJ1-2, with D unclear. Germline CDR1 MNHNS, CDR2 SASEGT. This CDR3 is 13 amino acids long. Deletions cut 3 bases from V and 2 bases from J, with 7 bases between. CDR3 loop: CASSELGNYGYTF. CDR3 coding DNA: TGTGCCAGCAGTGAGTTGGGGAACTATGGCTACACCTTC.

This clonotype was counted ten times or more. The chain employs TRBV20-1 and TRBJ2-7; the match to TRBD1 covers 7 bases. CDR1 and CDR2 from the germline V gene are DFQATT and SNEGSKA (reference sequence). The CDR3 extends over 14 amino acids. V was pared by 4 bases and J by 2 bases, with 8 bases of the junction left unmatched. For the CDR3, the DNA is TGCAGTGCTACGAGGACAGGCCGAACCTACGAGCAGTACTTC. Its translation is CSATRTGRTYEQYF.

This clonotype was recorded many times. The J gene is TRBJ2-7, the V gene TRBV28; D is possibly TRBD2 (5 bases). This CDR3 is 12 amino acids long. Germline V gives CDR1 MDHEN, CDR2 SYDVKM. V was clipped by 8 bases and J by 4 bases, with 12 bases between them. Here the CDR3 reads CASLALPYEQYF. As DNA, the CDR3 is TGTGCCAGCCTAGCTCTCCCGTACGAGCAGTACTTC.

This clonotype was observed at least ten times. V and J are TRBV13 and TRBJ2-7; TRBD1 aligns across 7 bases. Trimming at V came to 5 bases and at J to 5 bases, leaving 9 bases not matched to a gene. The CDR3 totals 14 residues. The germline CDR1 and CDR2 sequences are PRHDT and FYEKMQ (reference sequence). The CDR3 DNA sequence: TGTGCCAGCAGCCCGATGACAGGGTCTGACGAGCAGTACTTC. It translates to CASSPMTGSDEQYF.

This clonotype has a handful of counts. The rearrangement uses TRBV19 and TRBJ2-7; 7 positions match TRBD2. Germline V lookup: CDR1 LNHDA, CDR2 SQIVND (reference sequence). This CDR3 has 14 amino acids. The J segment lost 6 bases and the V segment lost 1 base, leaving 6 bases of the junction unmatched. The CDR3 spells CASSIGGGSFEQYF. The CDR3 bases are TGTGCCAGTAGTATAGGTGGCGGGAGCTTCGAGCAGTACTTC.

This clonotype was counted at least ten times. The chain couples TRBV12-3 or TRBV12-4 to TRBJ1-5; D possibly corresponds to TRBD1 (5 bases). CDR3 length: 16 residues. Trimming removed 1 base from V and 1 base from J, with 11 bases in between. The CDR3 sequence: CASSLGGGDSNQPQHF. DNA of the CDR3: TGTGCCAGCAGTTTAGGGGGGGGGGACAGCAATCAGCCCCAGCATTTT.

In this sample, this clonotype turned up many times. The rearrangement links TRBV13 to TRBJ2-7, with D tentatively TRBD1 (6 bases). The CDR3 consists of 13 residues. In germline, CDR1 is PRHDT, CDR2 FYEKMQ (reference sequence). V was shortened by 5 bases and J by 4 bases, with 12 bases between the two germline ends. CDR3 region: CASSRRQVYEQYF. The CDR3 bases are TGTGCCAGCAGCCGGAGACAGGTTTACGAGCAGTACTTC.

This clonotype was observed at least ten times. The CDR3 reads CAIRWTAGYTF. The CDR3 bases are TGTGCCATCCGCTGGACAGCTGGCTACACCTTC. The chain has TRBV10-3 and TRBJ1-2; possibly TRBD1 for D (6 bases). V dropped 8 bases and J dropped 7 bases, with 11 bases sitting between them. Germline V gene sequence: CDR1 ENHRY, CDR2 SYGVKD. The CDR3 is 11 amino acids.

Worth noting for this clonotype: This may be a read error, as it is one base from a much larger clone. The gene calls are TRBV19 and TRBJ2-7; D is ambiguous. The V gene's germline CDR1 is LNHDA and CDR2 SQIVND (reference sequence). The V gene lost 3 bases and the J gene lost 2 bases, with 11 bases spanning the gap. CDR3 size: 14 residues. The CDR3 loop is CASSMNDWAYEQYF. The CDR3 region has the DNA TGTGCCAGTAGTATGAACGATTGGGCCTACGAGCAGTACTTC.

This clonotype was observed many times. The chain has TRBV12-3 or TRBV12-4 and TRBJ2-7; 9 nucleotides agree with TRBD2. CDR3 length equals 13 residues. J gave up 7 bases and V 6 bases, and 7 bases lay outside the gene matches. CDR3 DNA sequence: TGTGCCAGCAGATATAGCGGGGGCGAGGAGCAGTACTTC. Its translation is CASRYSGGEEQYF.

This clonotype was observed at least ten times. The J gene is TRBJ1-5, the V gene TRBV7-8; TRBD1 is a possible D gene (6 bases). Per germline, CDR1 SGHVS and CDR2 FQNEAQ. The CDR3 has 13 residues. Trimming took off 7 bases at V and 5 bases at J, with 12 bases between the two ends. CDR3 sequence: CASNPRGDQPQHF. CDR3 sequence (DNA): TGTGCCAGCAACCCGAGGGGGGATCAGCCCCAGCATTTT.